These 7 T cell receptor beta chains came from one sample sequenced in a study of T cell responses to AZD1222 COVID-19 vaccine. The data were produced by immunoSEQ multiplex PCR, yet TCRdb's version contains in-frame clones alone and is incomplete. The sample holds about 54,000 clones, around 80% seen once. The sample in question was peripheral blood, obtained on day 0 of AZD1222 vaccination. Receptors were obtained from an adult in good health.

The chain is built from TRBV7-3 and TRBJ2-5, with a tentative D call TRBD2 (5 bases). Deletions cut 5 bases from V and 9 bases from J, with 19 bases between. Germline CDR1 and CDR2: SGHTA and FQGTGA. There are 14 residues in the CDR3. The CDR3 loop is CASSPTGSVVAQYF. The CDR3 DNA sequence: TGTGCCAGCAGCCCCACGGGTAGCGTCGTCGCCCAGTACTTC.

This chain joins TRBV6-5 and TRBJ1-5; a weak D match, TRBD1 (6 bases). V lost 6 bases, J lost 4 bases, and 13 bases lay in between. Germline CDR1 reads MNHEY; CDR2 reads SVGAGI. This CDR3 contains 14 residues. The CDR3 loop is CASSDYRANQPQHF. CDR3 in DNA: TGTGCCAGCAGCGACTACAGGGCAAATCAGCCCCAGCATTTT.

The chain joins TRBV28 to TRBJ1-3; unclear D gene. This CDR3 is 15 amino acids long. The ends were cut back, 2 bases at V and 0 bases at J, with 8 bases in the middle. Germline V gene data show CDR1 as MDHEN and CDR2 as SYDVKM. The chain's CDR3 is CASSLLVHSGNTIYF. CDR3 nucleotide sequence: TGTGCCAGCAGTTTACTGGTCCACTCTGGAAACACCATATATTTT.

This chain connects TRBV28 to TRBJ2-7, with 7 bases identical to TRBD1. The junction had 9 bases not matched to a gene; V was cut back by 10 bases and J by 0 bases. Germline V gene lookup returns CDR1 MDHEN and CDR2 SYDVKM. CDR3 length: 14 amino acids. The CDR3 reads CAIEGALSSYEQYF. The CDR3 region has the DNA TGTGCCATCGAGGGGGCCTTAAGCTCCTACGAGCAGTACTTC.

The chain uses TRBV3-1 (or the pseudogene TRBV3-2) and TRBJ2-5; D is uncertain. Trimming left V 0 bases short and J 2 bases short, with 13 bases between. The CDR3 spans 16 residues. Germline CDR1 and CDR2: LGHDT and YNNKEL (reference sequence). Here the CDR3 reads CASSQDRRVQQETQYF. The CDR3 DNA is TGTGCCAGCAGCCAAGATCGTAGGGTACAACAAGAGACCCAGTACTTC.

The V and J genes are TRBV5-4 and TRBJ2-6; the D gene is possibly TRBD2 (5 bases). The CDR3 consists of 18 residues. V was pared by 3 bases and J by 0 bases, with 16 bases between. CDR1 and CDR2 from the germline V gene are SGHNT and YYREEE (reference sequence). The CDR3 DNA reads as TGTGCCAGCAGCTATGGTGGGAGAACTTCCTCTGGGGCCAACGTCCTGACTTTC. This sequence encodes CASSYGGRTSSGANVLTF.

This rearrangement joins TRBV2 to TRBJ2-7, with no clear D. Germline V gene lookup returns CDR1 SNHLY and CDR2 FYNNEI. V was cut by 6 bases and J by 0 bases, with 15 bases left in between. The CDR3 has 15 amino acids. Written as DNA, the CDR3 is TGTGCCAGCAGGTCAGACGCGGCTCCCTCCTACGAGCAGTACTTC. Amino acids: CASRSDAAPSYEQYF.